This T cell receptor beta chain was profiled in a study of cytomegalovirus exposure and HLA in healthy donors. The overall study: According to later analysis, the same platform produced the 110 or so validation and 666 first-cohort repertoires. Regarding the study as a whole: Subsequent analysis found a tendency for first-cohort TCR clusters to co-occur within the 110 or so validation repertoires. The authors listed 150 to 200 TCR beta chains as cytomegalovirus-associated.

Sequencing used immunoSEQ multiplex PCR; TCRdb keeps in-frame clones, though not all of them. The sample holds about 72,000 clones, roughly 92% seen once. A word on this clone: Antigen specificity is unknown.

These donors were members of the roughly 130-subject validation cohort, a group separate from the approximately 670-subject first cohort. Sequenced: PBMCs. This receptor was obtained from a woman between 18 and 30 years old in good health and CMV-seronegative.

CDR3 residues: CASRSTSGGRSYEQYF. CDR3 coding DNA: TGCGCCTCCCGATCGACTAGCGGGGGCCGATCATACGAGCAGTACTTC. The genes are TRBV4-1 and TRBJ2-7; 12 positions match TRBD2. This CDR3 has 16 amino acids. Germline V gives CDR1 MGHRA, CDR2 YSYEKL. Trimming removed 11 bases from V and 4 bases from J; junction bases left unmatched: 15.